The rows below give T cell receptor beta chains drawn from one sample of a study of spatial heterogeneity in lung cancer. TCRdb re-called the 5' RACE reads through MiXCR, storing one row per CDR3 protein. The repertoire holds 6,500 to 9,500 distinct CDR3 sequences, with approximately 12% as singletons. The sample was lung tumor tissue, taken at surgery. All receptors derive from a male donor with early-stage non-small cell lung cancer. Both conserved end residues are part of each CDR3. D genes are given only for firm matches. Only part of the rows carry a size: once, few, many, or a class if the clone is expanded.

TRBV4-1	many	TRBD2	TRBJ2-2	TGCGCCAGCAGCCGGCTAGCGGGAGGGTTCGGGGAGCTGTTTTTT	CASSRLAGGFGELFF
TRBV5-6	medium-sized	NA	TRBJ2-1	TGTGCCAGCAGCCTGAGACGCGGCAGGAATGAGCAGTTCTTC	CASSLRRGRNEQFF
TRBV6-1	many	NA	TRBJ2-7	TGTGCCAGCAGTGTCCAGCCCGCCAACGCCTACGAGCAGTACTTC	CASSVQPANAYEQYF
TRBV7-9	many	NA	TRBJ2-7	TGTGCCAGCAGCTTCGGTAGCCACGAGCAGTACTTC	CASSFGSHEQYF
TRBV7-9	many	NA	TRBJ1-1	TGTGCCAGCAGGCATACAGGGTCGGCCACTGAAGCTTTCTTT	CASRHTGSATEAFF
TRBV7-9	few	NA	TRBJ2-1	TGTGCCAGCAGTCGGACCGGGAATGAGCAGTTCTTC	CASSRTGNEQFF
TRBV28	few	TRBD1	TRBJ1-2	TGTGCCAGCAGTTCCCGTACAGGGGACCACTTC	CASSSRTGDHF
TRBV29-1	NA	NA	TRBJ2-3	TGCAGCGTTTCGAAAGGGCCGGATACGCAGTATTTT	CSVSKGPDTQYF
TRBV28	medium-sized	NA	TRBJ2-3	TGTGCCAGCAGAACTAGCACAGATACGCAGTATTTT	CASRTSTDTQYF
TRBV11-2	many	TRBD2	TRBJ2-3	TGTGCCAGCAGTCTACTAGCGGGAGTCGGAGATACGCAGTATTTT	CASSLLAGVGDTQYF
TRBV19	NA	NA	TRBJ2-3	TGTGCCAGTAGTCCGGGAAGCGGGACAGATACGCAGTATTTT	CASSPGSGTDTQYF
TRBV2	NA	NA	TRBJ2-1	TGTGCCAGCAGTGAGGAAACAGGAGAAGAGACCCAGTTCTTC	CASSEETGEETQFF
TRBV7-9	medium-sized	TRBD2	TRBJ2-1	TGTGCCAGCAGCTCCAGGACTAGCGTCTTAACTGGGAATGAGCAGTTCTTC	CASSSRTSVLTGNEQFF
TRBV6-2/TRBV6-3	medium-sized	TRBD2	TRBJ2-3	TGTGCCAGCAGTGACATGGGACTAGCGGTCCTAACCCCAGATACGCAGTATTTT	CASSDMGLAVLTPDTQYF
TRBV7-2	many	NA	TRBJ2-5	TGTGCCAGCAGCACAGGGACTGTCCAAGAGACCCAGTACTTC	CASSTGTVQETQYF
TRBV7-2	NA	NA	TRBJ2-1	TGTGCCAGCAGCTTAGGGATACAGTATGAGCAGTTCTTC	CASSLGIQYEQFF
TRBV20-1	medium-sized	NA	TRBJ2-3	TGCAGTGCTCCCAAGGACAGCCGCACAGATACGCAGTATTTT	CSAPKDSRTDTQYF
TRBV6-2/TRBV6-3	NA	NA	TRBJ1-2	TGTGCCAGCAGTTACTACGGCAGAAATGGCTACACCTTC	CASSYYGRNGYTF
TRBV28	medium-sized	NA	TRBJ2-6	TGTGCCAGCAGTCCCCGGACAGAACCTGGGGCCAACGTCCTGACTTTC	CASSPRTEPGANVLTF
TRBV29-1	many	NA	TRBJ2-1	TGCAGCTCTTCCCCTAACAGGGCCTTCAACTACAATGAGCAGTTCTTC	CSSSPNRAFNYNEQFF
TRBV6-5	many	TRBD1	TRBJ2-7	TGTGCCAGCAAACGGGACAGTAACTCCTACGAGCAGTACTTC	CASKRDSNSYEQYF
TRBV4-1	many	NA	TRBJ2-7	TGCGCCAGCAGCCCAGGGGAGGCACTCTACGAGCAGTACTTC	CASSPGEALYEQYF
TRBV28	medium-sized	TRBD1	TRBJ2-2	TGTGCCAGCAACCTTCCGGGACAGGGGAGTTGGGAGCTGTTTTTT	CASNLPGQGSWELFF
TRBV7-9	medium-sized	NA	TRBJ2-5	TGTGCCAGCAGCCCCCCCACCCCACAAGAGACCCAGTACTTC	CASSPPTPQETQYF
TRBV6-5	many	TRBD1	TRBJ1-1	TGTGCCAGCAGCCGCGTCCCGGGACAGGGAAGGGCTTTCTTT	CASSRVPGQGRAFF
TRBV11-1	many	NA	TRBJ1-6	TGTGCCAGCAGGGGGGGGAATTCACCCCTCCACTTT	CASRGGNSPLHF
TRBV15	many	TRBD1	TRBJ2-7	TGTGCCACCAGCAGAGGACGACCGGGACAGGGTTTCTACGAGCAGTACTTC	CATSRGRPGQGFYEQYF
TRBV12-3/TRBV12-4	many	NA	TRBJ2-7	TGTGCCAGCAGTTTAAAGGGGAGTAGGTACGAGCAGTACTTC	CASSLKGSRYEQYF
TRBV6-5	medium-sized	NA	TRBJ1-5	TGTGCCAGCAGCTGGACGTCCGGTCAGCCCCAGCATTTT	CASSWTSGQPQHF
TRBV20-1	NA	NA	TRBJ2-6	TGCAGTGCTAGAGAGGGGAGCTCTGGGGCCAACGTCCAGACTTTC	CSAREGSSGANVQTF
TRBV28	many	NA	TRBJ2-6	TGTGCCAGCAGTTCACAGGGTTCTGGGGCCAACGTCCTGACTTTC	CASSSQGSGANVLTF
TRBV20-1	many	TRBD2	TRBJ2-7	TGCAGTGCTAGTTTGCTAGCGGGAGACTACGAGCAGTACTTC	CSASLLAGDYEQYF
TRBV7-8	NA	NA	TRBJ2-1	TGTGCCAGCAGCTCTGGGGGTTGGACCTACAATGAGCAGTTCTTC	CASSSGGWTYNEQFF